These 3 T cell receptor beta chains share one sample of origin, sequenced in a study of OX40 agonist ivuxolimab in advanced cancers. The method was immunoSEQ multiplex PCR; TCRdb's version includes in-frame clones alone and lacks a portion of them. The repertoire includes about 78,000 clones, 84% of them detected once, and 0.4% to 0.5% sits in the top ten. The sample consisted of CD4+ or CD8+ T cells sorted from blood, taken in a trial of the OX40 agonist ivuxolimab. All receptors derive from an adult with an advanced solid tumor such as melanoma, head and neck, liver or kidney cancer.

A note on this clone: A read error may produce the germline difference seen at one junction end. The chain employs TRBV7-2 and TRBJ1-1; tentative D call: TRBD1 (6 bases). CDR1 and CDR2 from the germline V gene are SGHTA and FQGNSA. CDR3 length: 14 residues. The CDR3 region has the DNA TGTGCCAGCAACTTAGGACAGACGAACACTGAAGCTTTCTTT. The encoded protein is CASNLGQTNTEAFF. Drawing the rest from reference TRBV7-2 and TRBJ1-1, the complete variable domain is GAGVSQSPSNKVTEKGKDVELRCDPISGHTALYWYRQSLGQGLEFLIYFQGNSAPDKSGLPSDRFSAERTGGSVSTLTIQRTQQEDSAVYLCASNLGQTNTEAFFGQGTRLTVV.

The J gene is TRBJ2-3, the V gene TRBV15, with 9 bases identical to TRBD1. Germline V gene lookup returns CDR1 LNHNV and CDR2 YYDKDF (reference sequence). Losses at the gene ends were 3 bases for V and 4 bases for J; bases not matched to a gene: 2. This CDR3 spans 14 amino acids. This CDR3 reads CATSRDRGADTQYF. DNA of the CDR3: TGTGCCACCAGCAGGGACAGGGGTGCAGATACGCAGTATTTT.

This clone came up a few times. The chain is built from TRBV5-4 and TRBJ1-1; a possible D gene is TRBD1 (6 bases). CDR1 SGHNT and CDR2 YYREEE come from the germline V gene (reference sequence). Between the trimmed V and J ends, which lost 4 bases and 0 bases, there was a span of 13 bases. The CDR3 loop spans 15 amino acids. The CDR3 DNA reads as TGTGCCAGCAGCCTAAAGGACAGATTGAACACTGAAGCTTTCTTT. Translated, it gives CASSLKDRLNTEAFF.